This T cell receptor (beta chain) comes out of a study of T-cell memory formation after mild COVID-19. Study at large: Across donors, TCR clusters were largely donor specific.

Findings and limits, study-wide: Contracting clones from day 15 to 85 showed balanced CD4/CD8; later expanders favored CD4+. CM and EM subsets held most contracting CD4+ clones; EMRA held CD8+ ones.

MiXCR, applied by TCRdb to the 5' RACE reads, yields one record per CDR3 protein. The sample contains about 430,000 distinct CDR3 sequences, roughly 26% of which appear only once. The sample holds a few counts of this clonotype. Antigen specificity is unknown. The ends were cut back, 4 bases at V and 9 bases at J, with 19 bases in the middle. The CDR3 covers 15 residues. The chain employs TRBV12-3 or TRBV12-4 and TRBJ2-1; D is perhaps TRBD1 (6 bases). The receptor comes from an adult woman who had mild COVID-19 (a few samples of this study predate the infection). Cell type and time point are not known. The sequenced material came from PBMCs or a T cell subset sorted from them (not recorded which). The CDR3 DNA reads as TGTGCCAGCAGTTCGCCCTCCAGGGGTGGTGGTGAGCAGTTCTTC. This codes for CASSSPSRGGGEQFF.